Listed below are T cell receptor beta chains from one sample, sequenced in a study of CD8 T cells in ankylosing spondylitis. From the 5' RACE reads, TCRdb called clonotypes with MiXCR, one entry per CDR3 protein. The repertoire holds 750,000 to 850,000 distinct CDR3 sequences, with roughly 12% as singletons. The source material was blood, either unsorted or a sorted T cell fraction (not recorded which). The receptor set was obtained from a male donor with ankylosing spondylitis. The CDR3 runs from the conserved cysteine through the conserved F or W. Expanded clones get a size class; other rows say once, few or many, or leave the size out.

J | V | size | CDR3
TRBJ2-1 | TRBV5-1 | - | CASADGSYNEQFF
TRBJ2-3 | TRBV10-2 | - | CASRNMGLAGADTQYF
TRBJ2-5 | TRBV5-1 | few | CASSPMSWETQYF
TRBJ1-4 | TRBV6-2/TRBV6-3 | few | CASSYPAQKNEKLFF
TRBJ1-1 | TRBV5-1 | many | CASSSGQGSDTEAFF
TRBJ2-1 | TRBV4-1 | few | CASSQREWGISYNEQFF
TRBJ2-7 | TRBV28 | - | CASSPTVTRSYEQYF
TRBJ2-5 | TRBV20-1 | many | CSADNRAGMETQYF
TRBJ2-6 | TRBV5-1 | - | CASSRDRLYSGANVLTF
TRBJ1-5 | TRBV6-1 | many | CASIDVAARSDQPQHF
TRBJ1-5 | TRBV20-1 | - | CSASGTAKIYSNQPQHF
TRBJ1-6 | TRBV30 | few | CAWSAGKDSPLHF
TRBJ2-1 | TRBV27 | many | CASSFVLGYNEQFF
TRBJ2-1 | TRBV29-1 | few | CSVELIRSYNEQFF
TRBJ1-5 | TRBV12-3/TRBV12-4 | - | CASPRSGASQGHQPQHF
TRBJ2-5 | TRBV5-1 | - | CASSPYASQETQYF
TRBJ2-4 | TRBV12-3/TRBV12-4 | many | CASRTGGSWNIQYF
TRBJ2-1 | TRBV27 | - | CASSAAPSANSYNEQFF
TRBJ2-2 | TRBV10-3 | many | CAISPGTGGTGELFF
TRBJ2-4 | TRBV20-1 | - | CSASQGQIAKNIQYF
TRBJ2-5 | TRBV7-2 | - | CASCFSGTIQETQYF
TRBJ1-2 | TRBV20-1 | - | CSAWGDFNYGYTF
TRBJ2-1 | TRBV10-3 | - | CAIEDYPGDNEQFF
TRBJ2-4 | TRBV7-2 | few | CASSLNIGRAAKNIQYF
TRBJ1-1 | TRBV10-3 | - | CAISAGEGQGTEAFF
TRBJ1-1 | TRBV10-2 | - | CASSVSSNTEAFF
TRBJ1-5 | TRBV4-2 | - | CASSKKGAGKQPQHF
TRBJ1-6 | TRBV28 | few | CATTLSGPNSPLHF
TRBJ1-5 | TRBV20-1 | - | CSAWGSTNQPQHF
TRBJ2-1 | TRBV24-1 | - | CATSDHGLASYNEQFF
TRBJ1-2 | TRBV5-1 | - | CASSREGGNYGYTF
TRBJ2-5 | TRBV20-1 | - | CSALTAGAETQYF
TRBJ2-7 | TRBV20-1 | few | CSASGLSSYEQYF
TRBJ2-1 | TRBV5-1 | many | CASSLLAGVGNEQFF
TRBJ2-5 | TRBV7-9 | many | CASGIIQETQYF
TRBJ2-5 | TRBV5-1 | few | CASSFLQGRQETQYF
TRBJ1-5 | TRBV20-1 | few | CSARHRGFQPQHF
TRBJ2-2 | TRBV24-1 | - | CATSDPSAGLYTGELFF
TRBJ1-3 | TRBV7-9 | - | CASSSRASGNTIYF
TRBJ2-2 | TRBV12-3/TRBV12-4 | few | CASTLGGGDTGELFF
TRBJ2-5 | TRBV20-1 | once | CCARIGLAGGGETQYF
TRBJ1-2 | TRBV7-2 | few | CASSSRTGVEGYTF
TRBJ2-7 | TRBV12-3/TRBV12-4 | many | CASSVEPGTSGGEQYF
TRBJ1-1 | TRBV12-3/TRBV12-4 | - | CASSFGGGVNTEAFF
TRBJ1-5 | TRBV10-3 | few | CAISESLGQPQHF
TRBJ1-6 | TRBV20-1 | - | CSATGSYNSPLHF
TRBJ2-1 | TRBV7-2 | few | CASSTTSGSIDEQFF